This TCR beta chain stems from a study of glioma-infiltrating T cells after dendritic cell vaccination (dated by TCRdb to about 2016). Context from the whole study: The cohort comprised about 15 glioblastoma patients from Phase I and II dendritic cell vaccination trials, 9 newly diagnosed and 6 with recurrent disease. Deep sequencing of TCR beta CDR3 regions was used to quantify tumor-infiltrating lymphocyte content and compare tumor and blood repertoires in dendritic cell-vaccinated glioblastoma patients. Between about 2002 and 2013, the patients were given dendritic cell vaccination pulsed with autologous tumor lysate. The vaccine was prepared from monocyte-derived dendritic cells that were cultured for seven days with IL-4 and GM-CSF and then pulsed overnight with autologous tumor lysate. Each patient was given three intradermal dendritic cell vaccine injections, spaced two weeks apart, in the arm below the axilla. Survival after dendritic cell vaccination was correlated with TCR sequencing metrics such as TIL content and the overlap between tumor and blood repertoires. General study outcomes and caveats: After dendritic cell vaccination, a higher estimated pretreatment TIL content predicted longer time to progression and longer overall survival. The three-group TCR overlap response model was described as speculative and requiring prospective validation. The cohort was small and heterogeneous, few patients had complete blood and tumor sets, and even fewer had initial-recurrent tumor pairs. No direct relationship between TCR clonality and survival was found, suggesting that a diverse polyclonal response may matter.

The V end loses 8 bases and the J end loses 6 bases, and a stretch of 13 bases separates them. From its cysteine to its phenylalanine, the CDR3 spans 13 amino acids. CDR3 DNA is the only sequence kept; it has 39 bases, read in frame from the first base. CDR1 SGHNT and CDR2 YENEEA are derived from the germline V gene. Patients were selected for having adequate residual fresh-frozen tumor tissue and more than two years of available survival data. An isocitrate dehydrogenase mutation was not carried by any of the glioblastoma patients, although molecular status was otherwise variable. PBMC were collected before vaccination, two weeks after the third vaccination, and at tumor progression when it occurred. The Qiagen DNeasy Blood extraction Kit was used for extraction of genomic DNA. This clone was detected only once. It has no known antigen specificity. No qualities accompany the bases; no much larger clone lies one base away.

TCRB CDR3 regions were amplified from about 1.9 ug genomic DNA, or all available DNA if less, using the immunoSEQ assay. The multiplex PCR employed 60 forward primers targeting TCR V beta segments and 13 reverse primers targeting J beta segments. Synthetic control templates were spiked into each sample at limiting dilution to estimate reads per starting template. The Illumina HiSeq System generated 87 bp sequencing reads. As for the original processing: PCR and sequencing errors were removed by merging closely related sequences with a nearest neighbor algorithm. TCR overlap was measured as the percentage of unique tumor TCR beta sequences that were also present in the peripheral blood of the same patient. TCRdb obtained this table from immuneACCESS and retained in-frame rearrangements with V and J assigned. These tables miss some clones; where compared with another copy, unresolved V genes account for less than half of the shortfall, and the remainder is unexplained. That table is the source of V, J and clone size, and D and trimming were worked out from the DNA. The sample data list around 100,000 clones, and roughly 79% of these were observed just once. The biggest ten clones account for about 12% of the sample.

The rearranged chain carries TRBV11-3 and TRBJ1-4; a tentative D call is TRBD1 (6 bases match). The sample was blood, taken before dendritic cell vaccination. The clonotype originates from a human donor with glioblastoma. Here the CDR3 is given as CASLGGPDEKLFF. The DNA sequence is as follows: TGTGCCAGCCTCGGGGGGCCTGATGAAAAACTGTTTTTT.